This T cell receptor (beta chain) was identified in a study of technical replicates of blood from a few donors. Clones were sequenced by immunoSEQ multiplex PCR, and TCRdb holds only the in-frame ones, with some missing. The sample carries approximately 97,000 clones, about 95% recorded once. Germline V CDR1 and CDR2: PRHDT, FYEKMQ (reference sequence). The CDR3 contains 13 residues. V was cut by 0 bases and J by 5 bases, with 7 bases left in between. The rearrangement links TRBV13 to TRBJ2-5; D may be TRBD2 (5 bases). This clonotype was obtained from a human donor in good health. Sequencing was performed on T cells isolated from PBMCs. As DNA, the CDR3 is TGTGCCAGCAGCTTAGGGAGGGAGGAGACCCAGTACTTC. Protein: CASSLGREETQYF.